This T cell receptor beta chain was sequenced during a study of blood T cell repertoires in COVID-19 (dated by TCRdb to about 2020). Concerning the study at large: Samples from collaborators originated in the United States, Italy and Spain and spanned both the acute and convalescent phases of COVID-19. The material from the prospective study consisted of cDNA or gDNA derived from T cells, B-cell-depleted T cells, or PBMCs. Deeply sampled blood TCRbeta repertoires from subjects exposed to, actively infected with, or recovered from COVID-19 were included in the dataset. A freely available public database, intended as a resource for researchers studying the immune response to SARS-CoV-2, is where the repertoires were released. Samples were obtained from the ongoing ImmuneRACE study (first 160 participants) and from over 1,000 subjects provided by 6 global collaborators. A de-identified subject ID, COVID-19 status, age in years and sex were almost always included in the sample metadata. Where HLA class I and class II types were available, the types were taken from metadata supplied by the sample provider, not from assay-based typing. Results the study describes overall, beyond this receptor: Clinical and demographic metadata were provided uncurated, with the amount varying by source and participant.

TCRbeta CDR3 regions were amplified from genomic DNA using the immunoSEQ Assay, a bias-controlled multiplex PCR. In the authors' own workflow: The number of nucleated cells in each sample was estimated from the amplification of reference gene primers within the assay. To quantify the absolute abundance of each unique TCRbeta CDR3 rearrangement, sequence reads were collapsed and filtered. For each sample, productive Simpson clonality was calculated by taking the square root of Simpson's diversity index across productive rearrangements. Sourced from immuneACCESS, this table was stored by TCRdb with only in-frame sequences that have V and J called. A share of the clones is absent; for the studies checked, an unresolved V gene accounts for under half, and the remainder has no known explanation. The V and J calls and clone size were taken over from that table, and D and trimming were inferred from the DNA. The sample table shows about 150,000 clones, and around four fifths are seen once. The top ten constitute around 6.5% of the sample.

Based on the germline V gene, the CDR1 and CDR2 sequences are SNHLY and FYNNEI. The CDR3 covers 15 residues, taking in both the cysteine and the phenylalanine. The only DNA kept is the CDR3, 45 bases in frame from the first base. The germline V end is reduced by 6 bases and the J end by 2 bases; junction bases left unmatched: 4. Worth noting for this clone: The antigen this receptor binds is unknown. No clone much larger than this one lies a single base away; base qualities are absent.

Enrolling through a virtual design, the prospective study's participants ranged in age from roughly 18 to 89 years and lived across 20 to 25 United States geographic areas. Cohort assignment in the prospective study relied on participant-reported clinical history from a screening survey and a study questionnaire. For ImmuneRACE Cohort 3, a participant was defined as recovered based on two consecutive negative NP/OP PCR tests, clearance by a healthcare professional, or resolution of symptoms. In the prospective study, whole blood, serum and a nasopharyngeal or oropharyngeal swab were collected from each participant by mobile phlebotomists. Participants in the prospective study had the option to provide additional blood draws and questionnaires over an approximately 2-month period. Before DNA extraction, blood samples from the prospective study were shipped at room temperature or frozen.

The chain is assembled from TRBV2 and TRBJ2-5; 12 central nucleotides agree with TRBD2. Sequenced: PBMCs or T cells enriched from blood (not recorded which). The receptor was isolated from a woman aged 40 to 50 who had recovered from COVID-19. The nucleotide sequence reads TGTGCCAGCAGACAGACTAGCGGGAGTCAAGAGACCCAGTACTTC. Its protein is CASRQTSGSQETQYF.